These 9 T cell receptor beta chains were sequenced from one sample in a study of cytomegalovirus exposure and HLA in healthy donors. It was with 60 Vbeta and 13 Jbeta primers that the PCR ran. The data were produced by immunoSEQ multiplex PCR, yet TCRdb's version contains in-frame clones alone and is incomplete. The data contain 150,000 to 200,000 clones, roughly 79% of them singletons. Sequencing was carried out using PBMCs. These receptors were collected from a male donor in good health and CMV-seronegative.

V gene TRBV27 combines with J gene TRBJ2-6; no clear D. V was pared by 0 bases and J by 0 bases, with 6 bases between. CDR1 is MNHEY, CDR2 SMNVEV, per germline (reference sequence). The CDR3 loop spans 16 amino acids. The CDR3 region has the DNA TGTGCCAGCAGTTTATCTCGAGTCTCTGGGGCCAACGTCCTGACTTTC. Translation gives CASSLSRVSGANVLTF.

This chain joins TRBV6-1 and TRBJ2-3; 8 bases are a match to TRBD2. Germline values: CDR1 MNHNS, CDR2 SASEGT. Trimming removed 10 bases from V and 2 bases from J; junction bases left unmatched: 11. The CDR3 has 15 amino acids. CDR3 sequence: CATIPGLGTTDTQYF. DNA of the CDR3: TGTGCCACCATACCGGGACTAGGAACCACAGATACGCAGTATTTT.

This rearrangement joins TRBV10-1 to TRBJ1-5, with D unresolved. Germline assignment: CDR1 WNHNN and CDR2 SYGVQD (reference sequence). The CDR3 is 17 residues long. V lost 0 bases and J 3 bases, leaving 15 bases between the germline ends. CDR3 bases: TGCGCCAGCAGTGAGTCGGCAGCCTGCCTAGTCAATCAGCCCCAGCATTTT. Translation gives CASSESAACLVNQPQHF.

This clone was seen more than once but under ten times. The chain joins TRBV7-3 to TRBJ2-5, with D possibly TRBD1 on 6 matching bases. This CDR3 is 14 amino acids long. Germline CDR1 is SGHTA and CDR2 is FQGTGA. Trimming left V 1 base short and J 5 bases short, with 11 bases between. The CDR3 bases are TGTGCCAGCAGCTTAATGGGGACAAGCGAGACCCAGTACTTC. Residues: CASSLMGTSETQYF.

This chain uses TRBV9 with TRBJ1-5; D ambiguous. With 3 bases removed from V and 0 bases from J, the gap between germline ends came to 7 bases. Germline assignment: CDR1 SGDLS and CDR2 YYNGEE. This CDR3 region has 14 residues. CDR3 protein: CASSATGSNQPQHF. The DNA of the CDR3 is TGTGCCAGCAGCGCCACGGGTAGCAATCAGCCCCAGCATTTT.

The chain has TRBV7-6 and TRBJ1-5, with 8 bases fitting TRBD1. V lost 5 bases, J lost 0 bases, and 6 bases stayed unmatched. The CDR3 has 16 amino acids. Germline CDR1 SGHVS, CDR2 FNYEAQ. CDR3 nucleotide sequence: TGTGCCAGCAGCGCGTGGACAGGGACTAGCAATCAGCCCCAGCATTTT. This codes for CASSAWTGTSNQPQHF.

V usage is TRBV19 and J usage is TRBJ2-7; D not certain. Trimming removed 2 bases at V and 0 bases at J, with 14 bases between. The CDR3 has 16 amino acids. The V gene's germline CDR1 is LNHDA and CDR2 SQIVND (reference sequence). CDR3 in DNA: TGTGCCAGTAGTATATCCCCTCAGGAAAACTCCTACGAGCAGTACTTC. Translation gives CASSISPQENSYEQYF.

CDR3 DNA sequence: TGCGCCAGCAGCTTGGGAGCGACTACCATCACAGATACGCAGTATTTT. It is translated as CASSLGATTITDTQYF. The chain uses TRBV5-1 and TRBJ2-3; a possible D gene is TRBD2 (5 bases). Germline CDR1 and CDR2: SGHRS and YFSETQ. Trimming pared 0 bases from V and 2 bases from J, leaving 13 bases between. The CDR3 is 16 amino acids.

The chain employs TRBV4-3 and TRBJ2-1, with 12 bases aligning to TRBD2. CDR3 length equals 17 residues. Trimming at V came to 0 bases and at J to 7 bases, leaving 7 bases not matched to a gene. Germline V CDR1 and CDR2: LGHNA, YSLEER. The CDR3 DNA sequence: TGCGCCAGCAGCCAAGAGGGCCTAGCGGGAGGGTTGAATGAGCAGTTCTTC. As protein: CASSQEGLAGGLNEQFF.